This T cell receptor (beta chain) was recovered during a study of monozygotic twins with inflammatory bowel disease. Following a re-call of the 5' RACE reads, TCRdb has one entry per CDR3 protein and lacks DNA. The sample totals 350,000 to 500,000 distinct CDR3 sequences; its top ten clones hold about 2.6%. Of note for this clonotype: The antigen remains undetermined.

Findings and caveats of the study: Among patients, repertoires may have gained variability from differing immunosuppressive treatments.

The sample was blood. The TCR was taken from a human donor with ulcerative colitis or Crohn's disease, or a healthy co-twin of an affected twin (not recorded which).

CDR3 amino acids: CSVEDLEGAGYNEQFF. This chain connects TRBV29-1 to TRBJ2-1; the D gene TCRdb calls, TRBD1, cannot be checked with no DNA. Germline-derived CDR1 and CDR2 are SQVTM and ANQGSEA. The CDR3 extends over 16 amino acids.